These T cell receptor beta chains were read from a single sample in a study of beta chain features in type 1 diabetes. The protocol was immunoSEQ multiplex PCR, while the TCRdb copy is restricted to in-frame clones and leaves out a portion. This sample yields under 950,000 clones, of which roughly 16% are seen a single time; 0.02% to 0.025% belongs to the top ten. The sequenced sample consisted of naive CD4+ T cells from blood. The receptors shown here come from a woman younger than 35 in good health. Each CDR3 is given with its conserved first and last residue. The order of the fields is J gene, D gene, clone size, V gene, CDR3 DNA, CDR3 protein. A D gene is named only where the DNA matches it firmly. The listing skips clone size in some rows; elsewhere it reads once, few, many or a size class.

j_gene: TRBJ1-1
d_gene: -
abundance: -
v_gene: TRBV27
CDR3nt: TGTGCCAGCGGAGTTGTCGGGGGCACTGAAGCTTTCTTT
CDR3aa: CASGVVGGTEAFF

j_gene: TRBJ2-5
d_gene: -
abundance: few
v_gene: TRBV5-6
CDR3nt: TGTGCCAGCAGCTTGGTCGGGGGCCCAGAGACCCAGTACTTC
CDR3aa: CASSLVGGPETQYF

j_gene: TRBJ2-1
d_gene: -
abundance: -
v_gene: TRBV7-3
CDR3nt: TGTGCCAGCAGCTTAGGGAGGACGAATGAGCAGTTCTTC
CDR3aa: CASSLGRTNEQFF

j_gene: TRBJ1-5
d_gene: -
abundance: few
v_gene: TRBV4-3
CDR3nt: TGCGCCAGCAACTACACGACTAGCAATCAGCCCCAGCATTTT
CDR3aa: CASNYTTSNQPQHF

j_gene: TRBJ2-7
d_gene: -
abundance: few
v_gene: TRBV21-1
CDR3nt: TGTGCCAGCAGCGACATAGCGGGACTCTCCTACGAGCAGTACTTC
CDR3aa: CASSDIAGLSYEQYF

j_gene: TRBJ2-4
d_gene: -
abundance: few
v_gene: TRBV5-1
CDR3nt: TGCGCCAGCAGTCCAGAGGGAAACATTCAGTACTTC
CDR3aa: CASSPEGNIQYF

j_gene: TRBJ2-5
d_gene: TRBD2
abundance: few
v_gene: TRBV9
CDR3nt: TGTGCCAGCAGCGTAGGAGGGACTAGCGGGACGATGACCCAGTACTTC
CDR3aa: CASSVGGTSGTMTQYF

j_gene: TRBJ2-2
d_gene: -
abundance: few
v_gene: TRBV2
CDR3nt: TGTGCCAGCAATGGCATTGGGACCGGGGAGCTGTTTTTT
CDR3aa: CASNGIGTGELFF

j_gene: TRBJ2-3
d_gene: TRBD2
abundance: -
v_gene: TRBV6-5
CDR3nt: TGTGCCAGCAGTTACTATAGACTAGCGGGCACAGATACGCAGTATTTT
CDR3aa: CASSYYRLAGTDTQYF

j_gene: TRBJ2-1
d_gene: TRBD1
abundance: -
v_gene: TRBV25-1
CDR3nt: TGTGCCAGCAGTGATTGGAAAGGGGGCCCAGGCCACAATGAGCAGTTCTTC
CDR3aa: CASSDWKGGPGHNEQFF

j_gene: TRBJ2-2
d_gene: -
abundance: few
v_gene: TRBV25-1
CDR3nt: TGTGCCAGCAGTGAAACCTCACAGGGAAGGGGCACCGGGGAGCTGTTTTTT
CDR3aa: CASSETSQGRGTGELFF

j_gene: TRBJ2-7
d_gene: TRBD1
abundance: -
v_gene: TRBV4-1
CDR3nt: TGCGCCAGCAGCCAAGTTCTTAGGGGGCCGAGTCAGAGGTACGAGCAGTACTTC
CDR3aa: CASSQVLRGPSQRYEQYF

j_gene: TRBJ2-1
d_gene: -
abundance: -
v_gene: TRBV18
CDR3nt: TGTGCCAGCTCCCTAAACAGGGTCTCCTACAATGAGCAGTTCTTC
CDR3aa: CASSLNRVSYNEQFF

j_gene: TRBJ1-3
d_gene: -
abundance: -
v_gene: TRBV5-4
CDR3nt: TGTGCCAGCAGCTTGGGCGGACTGTTCTCTGGAAACACCATATATTTT
CDR3aa: CASSLGGLFSGNTIYF

j_gene: TRBJ2-3
d_gene: -
abundance: few
v_gene: TRBV27
CDR3nt: TGTGCCAGCAGTGACCAGAACACAGATACGCAGTATTTT
CDR3aa: CASSDQNTDTQYF

j_gene: TRBJ2-7
d_gene: TRBD1
abundance: -
v_gene: TRBV7-9
CDR3nt: TGTGCCAGCAGCTTATCCCCGAGGACAGGGGCACGGGAGCAGTACTTC
CDR3aa: CASSLSPRTGAREQYF

j_gene: TRBJ2-7
d_gene: TRBD2
abundance: -
v_gene: TRBV20-1
CDR3nt: TGCAGTGCTCGGACTAGTCGCGAGCAGTACTTC
CDR3aa: CSARTSREQYF

j_gene: TRBJ2-7
d_gene: -
abundance: -
v_gene: TRBV19
CDR3nt: TGTGCCAGTAGTATTGCAGGGAGTACTGGCGAGCAGTACTTC
CDR3aa: CASSIAGSTGEQYF

j_gene: TRBJ2-7
d_gene: TRBD1
abundance: few
v_gene: TRBV5-1
CDR3nt: TGCGCCAGCAGCTTGGCCCGGGACAGGGGACTTGACGAGCAGTACTTC
CDR3aa: CASSLARDRGLDEQYF

j_gene: TRBJ2-1
d_gene: TRBD2
abundance: few
v_gene: TRBV14
CDR3nt: TGTGCCAGCAGCCAAGATTGGGGGAGGGCGGGCTACAATGAGCAGTTCTTC
CDR3aa: CASSQDWGRAGYNEQFF

j_gene: TRBJ1-2
d_gene: -
abundance: -
v_gene: TRBV10-3
CDR3nt: TGTGCCATCAGTGAGTCGAGAGGCAGTACGGCCTCAGGCTACACCTTC
CDR3aa: CAISESRGSTASGYTF

j_gene: TRBJ1-5
d_gene: -
abundance: -
v_gene: TRBV7-2
CDR3nt: TGTGCCAGCAGCTTAGACAGGGCTCAGCCCCAGCATTTT
CDR3aa: CASSLDRAQPQHF

j_gene: TRBJ2-5
d_gene: -
abundance: -
v_gene: TRBV11-2
CDR3nt: TGTGCCAGCAGCTTACTTTTTCAGGGCCAAGAGACCCAGTACTTC
CDR3aa: CASSLLFQGQETQYF

j_gene: TRBJ2-1
d_gene: TRBD2
abundance: -
v_gene: TRBV14
CDR3nt: TGTGCCAGCAGCCAAGGTGGCGGGAGGCTAGCTACTGAGCAGTTCTTC
CDR3aa: CASSQGGGRLATEQFF

j_gene: TRBJ2-1
d_gene: -
abundance: -
v_gene: TRBV4-3
CDR3nt: TGCGCCAGCAGCCAAGGGGGGCCTGCCAATGAGCAGTTCTTC
CDR3aa: CASSQGGPANEQFF

j_gene: TRBJ2-2
d_gene: TRBD1
abundance: few
v_gene: TRBV4-3
CDR3nt: TGCGCCAGCAGCCAATATGGACAGGGTCGGAACGGGGAGCTGTTTTTT
CDR3aa: CASSQYGQGRNGELFF

j_gene: TRBJ2-7
d_gene: -
abundance: few
v_gene: TRBV2
CDR3nt: TGTGCCAGCGGGAAGAGCGAGCAGTACTTC
CDR3aa: CASGKSEQYF

j_gene: TRBJ2-7
d_gene: -
abundance: -
v_gene: TRBV15
CDR3nt: TGTGCCACCATCACAAAGGCAGGGTTTCCCTACGAGCAGTACTTC
CDR3aa: CATITKAGFPYEQYF

j_gene: TRBJ2-7
d_gene: -
abundance: -
v_gene: TRBV4-2
CDR3nt: TGTGCCAGCAGCCAACCCAACCGTCTCGACGAGCAGTACTTC
CDR3aa: CASSQPNRLDEQYF

j_gene: TRBJ1-1
d_gene: -
abundance: -
v_gene: TRBV5-1
CDR3nt: TGCGCCAGCAGCACGCTCACGAACACTGAAGCTTTCTTT
CDR3aa: CASSTLTNTEAFF

j_gene: TRBJ1-1
d_gene: -
abundance: -
v_gene: TRBV27
CDR3nt: TGTGCAACAGGCGACAGGAACACTGAAGCTTTCTTT
CDR3aa: CATGDRNTEAFF

j_gene: TRBJ2-7
d_gene: -
abundance: -
v_gene: TRBV11-2
CDR3nt: TGTGCCAGCAGCCCTCCGTTCTCTACCTACGAGCAGTACTTC
CDR3aa: CASSPPFSTYEQYF

j_gene: TRBJ2-1
d_gene: TRBD2
abundance: -
v_gene: TRBV11-2
CDR3nt: TGTGCCAGCAGCTCACGGACTAGAAACAATGAGCAGTTCTTC
CDR3aa: CASSSRTRNNEQFF

j_gene: TRBJ2-3
d_gene: -
abundance: few
v_gene: TRBV18
CDR3nt: TGTGCCAGCTCACCAAACACAGATACGCAGTATTTT
CDR3aa: CASSPNTDTQYF

j_gene: TRBJ2-3
d_gene: TRBD2
abundance: -
v_gene: TRBV7-2
CDR3nt: TGTGCCAGCAGCTGGCTAGCGGGTAACACAGATACGCAGTATTTT
CDR3aa: CASSWLAGNTDTQYF

j_gene: TRBJ1-2
d_gene: -
abundance: few
v_gene: TRBV7-2
CDR3nt: TGTGCCAGCAGCACACGGCTCGAGGGGGAGAGCGGCTACACCTTC
CDR3aa: CASSTRLEGESGYTF

j_gene: TRBJ2-3
d_gene: -
abundance: few
v_gene: TRBV19
CDR3nt: TGTGCCACTTCGAGGGGGGGGCCAGATACGCAGTATTTT
CDR3aa: CATSRGGPDTQYF

j_gene: TRBJ1-1
d_gene: TRBD1
abundance: -
v_gene: TRBV5-3
CDR3nt: TGTGCCAGAAGCCTCGGACAGGAGAACACTGAAGCTTTCTTT
CDR3aa: CARSLGQENTEAFF

j_gene: TRBJ2-3
d_gene: -
abundance: -
v_gene: TRBV11-2
CDR3nt: TGTGCCAGCAGCTTCCGACTAACAGATACGCAGTATTTT
CDR3aa: CASSFRLTDTQYF

j_gene: TRBJ2-7
d_gene: TRBD2
abundance: -
v_gene: TRBV5-4
CDR3nt: TGTGCCAGCAGCTCGGCAGCGGGAGGGAAATACGAGCAGTACTTC
CDR3aa: CASSSAAGGKYEQYF

j_gene: TRBJ1-3
d_gene: -
abundance: few
v_gene: TRBV13
CDR3nt: TGTGCCAGCAGCATGGTCGGGATAGCTGGAAACACCATATATTTT
CDR3aa: CASSMVGIAGNTIYF

j_gene: TRBJ2-5
d_gene: -
abundance: few
v_gene: TRBV5-1
CDR3nt: TGCGCCAGCAGCTTGGCGGGTTCGGAGACCCAGTACTTC
CDR3aa: CASSLAGSETQYF

j_gene: TRBJ2-3
d_gene: -
abundance: -
v_gene: TRBV6-5
CDR3nt: TGTGCCAGCAGTCCTCGGGACTCGGCAGATACGCAGTATTTT
CDR3aa: CASSPRDSADTQYF

j_gene: TRBJ1-2
d_gene: -
abundance: -
v_gene: TRBV6-5
CDR3nt: TGTGCCAGCAGTTACGGGGGCGGGCAGAATGGCTACACCTTC
CDR3aa: CASSYGGGQNGYTF

j_gene: TRBJ1-4
d_gene: -
abundance: few
v_gene: TRBV4-3
CDR3nt: TGCGCCAGCAGCCAAGTAGGGTTTGGGGGCAGAACTAATGAAAAACTGTTTTTT
CDR3aa: CASSQVGFGGRTNEKLFF

j_gene: TRBJ2-2
d_gene: TRBD2
abundance: few
v_gene: TRBV4-3
CDR3nt: TGCGCCAGCAGCCGCAAATCCGGGACTAGCGGGACGAACACCGGGGAGCTGTTTTTT
CDR3aa: CASSRKSGTSGTNTGELFF

j_gene: TRBJ2-7
d_gene: TRBD1
abundance: few
v_gene: TRBV18
CDR3nt: TGTGCCAGCTCACCGGGACAGAACTACGAGCAGTACTTC
CDR3aa: CASSPGQNYEQYF

j_gene: TRBJ2-7
d_gene: -
abundance: -
v_gene: TRBV11-3
CDR3nt: TGTGCCAGCAGCTTAGATAGGGGGGGCGAACAGTACTTC
CDR3aa: CASSLDRGGEQYF

j_gene: TRBJ1-2
d_gene: -
abundance: few
v_gene: TRBV2
CDR3nt: TGTGCCAGCAGCCTGGACAGTCCTAACTATGGCTACACCTTC
CDR3aa: CASSLDSPNYGYTF

j_gene: TRBJ1-1
d_gene: TRBD1
abundance: -
v_gene: TRBV11-2
CDR3nt: TGTGCCAGCAGCTTAGGAAATACAGGGGTGAACACTGAAGCTTTCTTT
CDR3aa: CASSLGNTGVNTEAFF